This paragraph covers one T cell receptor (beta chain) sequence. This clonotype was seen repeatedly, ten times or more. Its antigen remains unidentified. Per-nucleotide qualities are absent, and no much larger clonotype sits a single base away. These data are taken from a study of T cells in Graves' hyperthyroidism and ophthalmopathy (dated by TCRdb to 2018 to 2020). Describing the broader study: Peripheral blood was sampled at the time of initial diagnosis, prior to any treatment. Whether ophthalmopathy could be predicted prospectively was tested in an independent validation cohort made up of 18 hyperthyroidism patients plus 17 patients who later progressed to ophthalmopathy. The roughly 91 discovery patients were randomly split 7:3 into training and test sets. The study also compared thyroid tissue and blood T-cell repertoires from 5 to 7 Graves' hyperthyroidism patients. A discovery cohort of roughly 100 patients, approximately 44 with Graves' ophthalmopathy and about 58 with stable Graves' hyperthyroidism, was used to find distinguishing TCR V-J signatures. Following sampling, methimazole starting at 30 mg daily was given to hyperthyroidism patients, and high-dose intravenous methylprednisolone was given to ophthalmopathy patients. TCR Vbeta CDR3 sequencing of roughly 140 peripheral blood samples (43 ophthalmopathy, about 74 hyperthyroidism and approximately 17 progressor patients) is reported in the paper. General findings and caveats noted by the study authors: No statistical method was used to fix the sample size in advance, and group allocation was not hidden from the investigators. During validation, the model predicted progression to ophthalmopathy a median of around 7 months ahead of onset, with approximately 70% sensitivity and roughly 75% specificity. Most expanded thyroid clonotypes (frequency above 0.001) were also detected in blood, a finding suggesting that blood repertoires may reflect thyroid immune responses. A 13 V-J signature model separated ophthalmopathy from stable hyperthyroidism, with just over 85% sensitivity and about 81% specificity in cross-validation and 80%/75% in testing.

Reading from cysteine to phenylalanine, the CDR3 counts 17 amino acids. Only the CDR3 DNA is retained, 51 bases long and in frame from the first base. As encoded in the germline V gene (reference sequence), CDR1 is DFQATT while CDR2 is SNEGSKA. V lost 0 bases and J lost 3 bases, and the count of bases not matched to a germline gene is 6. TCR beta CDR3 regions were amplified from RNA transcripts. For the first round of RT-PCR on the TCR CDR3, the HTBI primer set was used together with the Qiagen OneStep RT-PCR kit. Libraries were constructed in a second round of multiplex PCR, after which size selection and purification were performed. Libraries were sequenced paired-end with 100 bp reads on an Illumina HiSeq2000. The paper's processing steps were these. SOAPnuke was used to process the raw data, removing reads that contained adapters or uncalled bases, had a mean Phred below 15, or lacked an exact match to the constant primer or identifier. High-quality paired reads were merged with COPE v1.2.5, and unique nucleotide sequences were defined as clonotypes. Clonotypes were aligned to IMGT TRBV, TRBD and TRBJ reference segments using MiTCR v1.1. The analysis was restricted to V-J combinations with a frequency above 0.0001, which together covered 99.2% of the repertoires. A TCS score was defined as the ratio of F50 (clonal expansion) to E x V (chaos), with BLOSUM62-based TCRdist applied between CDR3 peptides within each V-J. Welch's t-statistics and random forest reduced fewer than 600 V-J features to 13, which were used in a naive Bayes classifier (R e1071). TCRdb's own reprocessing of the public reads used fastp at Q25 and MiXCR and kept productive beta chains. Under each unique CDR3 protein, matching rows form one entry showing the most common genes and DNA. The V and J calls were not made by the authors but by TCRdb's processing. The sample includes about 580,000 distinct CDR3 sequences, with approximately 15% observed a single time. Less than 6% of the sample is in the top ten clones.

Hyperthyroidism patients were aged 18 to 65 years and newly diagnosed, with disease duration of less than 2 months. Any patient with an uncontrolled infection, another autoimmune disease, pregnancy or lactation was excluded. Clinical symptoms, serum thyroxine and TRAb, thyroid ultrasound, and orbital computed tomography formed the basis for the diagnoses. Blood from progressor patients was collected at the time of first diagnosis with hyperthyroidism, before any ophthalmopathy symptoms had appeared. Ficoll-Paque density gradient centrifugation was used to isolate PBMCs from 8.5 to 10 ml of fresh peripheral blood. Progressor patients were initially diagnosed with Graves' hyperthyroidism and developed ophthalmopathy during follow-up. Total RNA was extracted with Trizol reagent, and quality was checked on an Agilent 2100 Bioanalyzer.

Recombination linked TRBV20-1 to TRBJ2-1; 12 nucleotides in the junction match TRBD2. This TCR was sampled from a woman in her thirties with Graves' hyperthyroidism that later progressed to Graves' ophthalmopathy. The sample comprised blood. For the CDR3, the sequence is CSARDSQGLAGYNEQFF. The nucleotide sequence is TGCAGTGCTAGAGACTCCCAGGGACTAGCGGGCTACAATGAGCAGTTCTTC.